This T cell receptor (beta chain) emerged from a study of T cells in Graves' hyperthyroidism and ophthalmopathy. The V gene's germline CDR1 is SGHNT and CDR2 YYREEE (reference sequence). The CDR3 sequence is 14 residues long. V gave up 5 bases and J gave up 6 bases, with 14 bases separating them. With a duration under 2 months, the hyperthyroidism was newly diagnosed in patients aged 18 to 65. The diagnostic basis comprised clinical symptoms, serum thyroxine and TRAb, thyroid ultrasound and orbital computed tomography. Amplified regions were TCR beta CDR3 sequences from RNA transcripts. TCR CDR3 underwent first-round RT-PCR with the HTBI primer set. One entry per CDR3 protein, called by TCRdb with MiXCR from the multiplex PCR reads. The table has about 680,000 distinct CDR3 sequences, over 35% seen once.

The chain couples TRBV5-4 to TRBJ2-2; a weak D match, TRBD1 (6 bases). The clonotype originates from a woman between 40 and 55 years old with Graves' hyperthyroidism. Sequencing was performed on blood. Here the CDR3 DNA reads TGTGCCAGCAGTTCTAGGGGGTTTCCCGGGGAGCTGTTTTTT. It translates to CASSSRGFPGELFF.